These 5 T cell receptor beta chains were sequenced from one sample in a study of T cells expressing NK-cell markers. No DNA is given; TCRdb re-called the 5' RACE reads and lists each CDR3 protein once. The sample data list about 380,000 distinct CDR3 sequences. Sequences were obtained from blood T cells: a sorted CD56 or NKG2C T cell subset, CD4+ or CD8+ T cells, or bulk PBMC T cells (not recorded which). Receptors originate from a man aged 18 to 69 in good health.

The CDR3 sequence: CASMGRETQYF. V usage is TRBV19 and J usage is TRBJ2-5; the D call of TRBD2 rests on TCRdb alone, since no DNA is present to check it. CDR3 length equals 11 residues. Looked up from germline, CDR1 is LNHDA and CDR2 is SQIVND (reference sequence). Drawing the rest from reference TRBV19 and TRBJ2-5, the complete variable domain is DGGITQSPKYLFRKEGQNVTLSCEQNLNHDAMYWYRQDPGQGLRLIYYSQIVNDFQKGDIAEGYSVSREKKESFPLTVTSAQKNPTAFYLCASMGRETQYFGPGTRLLVL.

The chain links TRBV7-9 to TRBJ1-2. Germline-derived CDR1 and CDR2 are SEHNR and FQNEAQ (reference sequence). The CDR3 spans 14 residues. The CDR3 is CASSFDGVRYGYTF.

V usage is TRBV6-1 and J usage is TRBJ2-5; as DNA is missing, the TRBD1 call by TCRdb cannot be tested. Germline-derived CDR1 and CDR2 are MNHNS and SASEGT. This CDR3 region has 14 residues. The CDR3 sequence: CASSRTTGAGTQYF.

The V gene is TRBV11-1, the J gene TRBJ1-1. The germline V gene encodes CDR1 SGHAT and CDR2 FQDESV (reference sequence). The length of the CDR3 is 18 residues. CDR3 residues: CASSFSGWALDMNTEAFF.

V and J are TRBV7-6 and TRBJ2-3; without DNA, the TCRdb call of TRBD2 cannot be checked. CDR1 is SGHVS, CDR2 FNYEAQ, per germline. This CDR3 is built from 16 residues. The CDR3 reads CASSSLAGRRTDTQYF.